The 29 T cell receptor beta chains listed next were all sequenced from one sample in a study of cytomegalovirus exposure and HLA in healthy donors. The assay was immunoSEQ multiplex PCR, and TCRdb's table has in-frame clones only and misses some. This table has 250,000 or so clones, about 88% appearing once. Sequences were obtained from PBMCs. These receptors were obtained from a man aged 18 to 30 in good health and CMV-seropositive.

CDR3 coding DNA: TGCGCCAGCAGCTTGGGTGAACGGCAAAACTATGGCTACACCTTC. Translated: CASSLGERQNYGYTF. This sequence joins TRBV5-1 and TRBJ1-2, with unresolved D. Germline V gene sequence: CDR1 SGHRS, CDR2 YFSETQ. The CDR3 is made up of 15 amino acids. Trimming left V 0 bases short and J 2 bases short, with 11 bases between.

The chain couples TRBV10-2 to TRBJ1-1; 8 nucleotides match TRBD1. The CDR3 covers 13 residues. Germline CDR1 WSHSY, CDR2 SAAADI. Trimming at V came to 2 bases and at J to 10 bases, leaving 6 bases not matched to a gene. CDR3 sequence reads: CASSEIQGVTAFF. CDR3 coding DNA: TGCGCCAGCAGTGAGATACAGGGGGTTACAGCTTTCTTT.

This rearrangement joins TRBV6-1 to TRBJ1-4, with 7 nucleotides matching TRBD1. Germline V gene data show CDR1 as MNHNS and CDR2 as SASEGT. V trimming: 1 base; J trimming: 4 bases; junction bases outside the gene matches: 6. The CDR3 length is 16 residues. The CDR3 here is CASSEVGTVYNEKLFF. CDR3 bases: TGTGCCAGCAGTGAAGTGGGGACAGTATATAATGAAAAACTGTTTTTT.

The rearrangement joins TRBV28 to TRBJ2-7; D might be TRBD1 (5 bases). The CDR3 has 14 amino acids. Germline CDR1 is MDHEN and CDR2 is SYDVKM. V was clipped by 3 bases and J by 3 bases, with 12 bases between them. The CDR3 here is CASSLPPGNYEQYF. CDR3 sequence (DNA): TGTGCCAGCAGTTTGCCCCCAGGGAACTACGAGCAGTACTTC.

This rearrangement joins TRBV4-2 to TRBJ2-7; 9 bases are shared with TRBD2. J gave up 6 bases and V 0 bases, and 3 bases lay outside the gene matches. The CDR3 consists of 14 residues. CDR1 is LGHNA, CDR2 YNFKEQ, per germline. The CDR3 DNA follows: TGTGCCAGCAGCCAAGAAATTAGCGGGGGCGAGCAGTACTTC. Translation: CASSQEISGGEQYF.

The chain couples TRBV5-1 to TRBJ2-1, with a possible D match to TRBD1 (7 bases). V was cut by 4 bases and J by 4 bases, with 21 bases left in between. Germline loops: CDR1 SGHRS, CDR2 YFSETQ. The CDR3 is 17 residues long. CDR3 nucleotide sequence: TGCGCCAGCAGCCAGGGGACAGCTAGCGCCTCGTACAATGAGCAGTTCTTC. Its protein is CASSQGTASASYNEQFF.

The V call is TRBV6-5, the J call TRBJ1-2; no reliable D call. V gave up 2 bases and J gave up 1 base, with 14 bases separating them. This CDR3 is built from 16 residues. In germline, CDR1 is MNHEY, CDR2 SVGAGI. This chain's CDR3 is CASSYTRRVSNYGYTF. As DNA, the CDR3 is TGTGCCAGCAGTTACACACGCCGGGTCAGTAACTATGGCTACACCTTC.

This clone has a handful of counts. The chain has TRBV27 and TRBJ1-2, with 7 bases aligning to TRBD1. Germline assignment: CDR1 MNHEY and CDR2 SMNVEV (reference sequence). The CDR3 extends over 13 amino acids. The ends lost 5 bases at V and 1 base at J; junction bases unmatched: 1. In nucleotides, the CDR3 is TGTGCCAGCAGTCGGGACAGTAACTATGGCTACACCTTC. Translated, it gives CASSRDSNYGYTF.

This sequence joins TRBV4-1 and TRBJ1-4; D is perhaps TRBD1 (6 bases). This CDR3 spans 15 amino acids. The V end was cut by 0 bases, the J end by 8 bases, with 13 bases between. CDR1 MGHRA and CDR2 YSYEKL come from the germline V gene. For the CDR3, the DNA is TGCGCCAGCAGCCAAGATCGGCCGGGGGCGGAAAAACTGTTTTTT. It specifies CASSQDRPGAEKLFF.

This chain connects TRBV4-2 to TRBJ2-7; a weak D match, TRBD2 (7 bases). The CDR3 totals 17 residues. V was pared by 2 bases and J by 1 base, with 18 bases between. Germline-derived CDR1 and CDR2 are LGHNA and YNFKEQ. The CDR3 region has the DNA TGTGCCAGCAGCCAAAGGGGGGGAGGGCCGACTTCCTACGAGCAGTACTTC. Residues: CASSQRGGGPTSYEQYF.

The chain uses TRBV7-9 and TRBJ2-7, with D possibly matching TRBD2 (5 bases). Germline loops: CDR1 SEHNR, CDR2 FQNEAQ (reference sequence). The ends were cut back, 0 bases at V and 2 bases at J, with 8 bases in the middle. This CDR3 has 14 residues. CDR3 nucleotides: TGTGCCAGCAGCTTAGCCCTAGCTCCCTACGAGCAGTACTTC. It codes for CASSLALAPYEQYF. The variable domain in full, with the rest retrieved from reference TRBV7-9 and TRBJ2-7, is DTGVSQNPRHKITKRGQNVTFRCDPISEHNRLYWYRQTLGQGPEFLTYFQNEAQLEKSRLLSDRFSAERPKGSFSTLEIQRTEQGDSAMYLCASSLALAPYEQYFGPGTRLTVT.

The rearrangement joins TRBV6-6 to TRBJ1-5; the D gene is possibly TRBD1 (6 bases). The germline V and J ends were trimmed by 6 bases and 6 bases, with 12 bases remaining between them. The CDR3 is 13 amino acids. Germline V gives CDR1 MNHNY, CDR2 SVGAGI (reference sequence). The DNA of the CDR3 is TGTGCCAGCAGAAATGACAGGCCTCAGCCCCAGCATTTT. Its protein product is CASRNDRPQPQHF.

This chain links TRBV11-2 with TRBJ2-7; 14 bases fit TRBD2. The germline V gene encodes CDR1 SGHAT and CDR2 FQNNGV. The CDR3 runs 15 residues. Losses at the gene ends were 6 bases for V and 7 bases for J; bases not matched to a gene: 8. The CDR3 region has the DNA TGTGCCAGCAGTTCCGACGGACTAGCGGGAGGAGAGCAGTACTTC. Amino acids: CASSSDGLAGGEQYF.

The chain uses TRBV4-3 and TRBJ2-3; no reliable D call. V lost 2 bases, J lost 11 bases, and 14 bases lay in between. The CDR3 contains 13 residues. Germline CDR1 is LGHNA and CDR2 is YSLEER. CDR3 region: CASSQFTGPVQYF. Written as DNA, the CDR3 is TGCGCCAGCAGCCAATTTACCGGCCCTGTGCAGTATTTT.

This clone showed up just a few times. The chain has TRBV25-1 and TRBJ1-4, with 9 bases that match TRBD1. The CDR3 runs to 16 residues. V gave up 3 bases and J gave up 1 base; unmatched junction bases: 3. Germline assignment: CDR1 MGHDK and CDR2 SYGVNS. The CDR3 sequence: CASSDQGQGTNEKLFF. In DNA, the CDR3 is TGTGCCAGCAGTGATCAGGGACAGGGAACTAATGAAAAACTGTTTTTT.

The chain uses TRBV4-2 and TRBJ2-6; 10 bases line up with TRBD1. Trimming removed 0 bases from V and 0 bases from J; junction bases left unmatched: 5. Germline-derived CDR1 and CDR2 are LGHNA and YNFKEQ. The CDR3 is 19 amino acids. CDR3 nucleotides: TGTGCCAGCAGCCAAGATCCGAGGGACAGGGGCTCTGGGGCCAACGTCCTGACTTTC. Translating it yields CASSQDPRDRGSGANVLTF.

This chain joins TRBV7-2 and TRBJ2-7; no clear D gene. The V gene lost 5 bases and the J gene lost 5 bases, with 16 bases spanning the gap. Germline values: CDR1 SGHTA, CDR2 FQGNSA. The CDR3 is 14 amino acids. The CDR3 DNA is TGTGCCAGCAGCCGAATAGTTTTGGTGGACGAGCAGTACTTC. It specifies CASSRIVLVDEQYF.

CDR3 sequence (DNA): TGTGCCACCAGCAGATCGGAGGGACTAGCGGGAGGGCCTGAAACCGGGGAGCTGTTTTTT. It codes for CATSRSEGLAGGPETGELFF. This chain uses TRBV15 with TRBJ2-2, with 16 nucleotides matching TRBD2. This CDR3 has 20 amino acids. V trimming: 2 bases; J trimming: 5 bases; junction bases outside the gene matches: 11. CDR1 LNHNV and CDR2 YYDKDF come from the germline V gene (reference sequence). The full variable domain, its missing parts supplied by reference TRBV15 and TRBJ2-2, is DAMVIQNPRYQVTQFGKPVTLSCSQTLNHNVMYWYQQKSSQAPKLLFHYYDKDFNNEADTPDNFQSRRPNTSFCFLDIRSPGLGDTAMYLCATSRSEGLAGGPETGELFFGEGSRLTVL.

This clone was counted once. The V call is TRBV5-1, the J call TRBJ2-3; 9 nucleotides match TRBD1. Trimming at V came to 4 bases and at J to 0 bases, leaving 6 bases not matched to a gene. Germline CDR1 and CDR2: SGHRS and YFSETQ. This CDR3 is 16 amino acids long. The CDR3 loop reads CASSVGQGHSTDTQYF. The DNA for the CDR3 is TGCGCCAGCAGCGTGGGACAGGGACATAGCACAGATACGCAGTATTTT.

This sequence joins TRBV27 and TRBJ2-5; 7 bases agree with TRBD1. The CDR3 loop spans 14 amino acids. The V segment lost 2 bases and the J segment 4 bases; nucleotides outside the gene matches: 4. Germline-derived CDR1 and CDR2 are MNHEY and SMNVEV (reference sequence). The CDR3 nucleotides are TGTGCCAGCAGTTTAAGGGGGACAGTAGAGACCCAGTACTTC. Translating it yields CASSLRGTVETQYF.

This CDR3 reads CASSPGDLTDTQYF. CDR3 DNA sequence: TGTGCCAGCTCACCGGGAGATCTTACAGATACGCAGTATTTT. The chain combines TRBV18 with TRBJ2-3; D perhaps matches TRBD2 (5 bases). The germline CDR1 and CDR2 sequences are KGHSH and LQKENI. V lost 3 bases and J 3 bases, leaving 10 bases between the germline ends. The CDR3 has 14 residues. The variable domain in full, completed from reference TRBV18 and TRBJ2-3, reads NAGVMQNPRHLVRRRGQEARLRCSPMKGHSHVYWYRQLPEEGLKFMVYLQKENIIDESGMPKERFSAEFPKEGPSILRIQQVVRGDSAAYFCASSPGDLTDTQYFGPGTRLTVL.

V usage is TRBV27 and J usage is TRBJ1-1, with D unresolved. The CDR3 sequence is 13 residues long. The ends were cut back, 3 bases at V and 4 bases at J, with 9 bases in the middle. Germline-derived CDR1 and CDR2 are MNHEY and SMNVEV (reference sequence). Here the CDR3 DNA reads TGTGCCAGCAGTTTCGGGGTTCGCACTGAAGCTTTCTTT. This translates into CASSFGVRTEAFF.

The rearrangement joins TRBV4-3 to TRBJ2-1; 7 bases are a match to TRBD2. Unmatched junction bases numbered 2, after V lost 0 bases and J lost 9 bases. The germline V gene encodes CDR1 LGHNA and CDR2 YSLEER. This CDR3 comprises 13 residues. The CDR3 region is CASSQEGGSEQFF. For the CDR3, the DNA is TGCGCCAGCAGCCAAGAGGGAGGGAGTGAGCAGTTCTTC.

This chain links TRBV9 with TRBJ2-2, with D tentatively TRBD2 (6 bases). This CDR3 comprises 14 residues. Germline values: CDR1 SGDLS, CDR2 YYNGEE. Trimming shortened V by 1 base and J by 7 bases, and 11 bases separated the two germline ends. The CDR3 loop is CASSVYGTGGELFF. Here the CDR3 DNA reads TGTGCCAGCAGCGTATACGGGACTGGCGGGGAGCTGTTTTTT.

The CDR3 region is CASSLAGRPQHF. The CDR3, as DNA: TGTGCCAGCAGCTTGGCAGGGAGGCCCCAGCATTTT. The chain has TRBV5-6 and TRBJ1-5; D is perhaps TRBD1 (5 bases). The CDR3 extends over 12 amino acids. The germline V and J ends were trimmed by 0 bases and 9 bases, with 7 bases remaining between them. Germline V lookup: CDR1 SGHDT, CDR2 YYEEEE.

The chain has TRBV28 and TRBJ1-2, with a weak D call TRBD1 (5 bases). Germline V gene sequence: CDR1 MDHEN, CDR2 SYDVKM. The CDR3 extends over 14 amino acids. Trimming took 3 bases from V and 8 from J, leaving 16 bases between them. The CDR3 region has the DNA TGTGCCAGCAGTTTGGTGCGGGGACCTGGGGGCTACACCTTC. Translation: CASSLVRGPGGYTF.

The genes are TRBV4-2 and TRBJ2-2; 8 bases map to TRBD2. The V and J ends lost 4 bases and 6 bases, in that order; junction bases with no gene match: 10. The germline gives CDR1 LGHNA, CDR2 YNFKEQ. The CDR3 extends over 16 amino acids. The CDR3 bases are TGTGCCAGCAGCCCTCAAGCGGGAGAGTACGCCGGGGAGCTGTTTTTT. Translating gives CASSPQAGEYAGELFF.

V is TRBV5-1 and J is TRBJ2-2; 8 bases align to TRBD2. The CDR3 consists of 16 residues. Losses at the gene ends were 6 bases for V and 2 bases for J; bases not matched to a gene: 9. Germline V gene sequence: CDR1 SGHRS, CDR2 YFSETQ. CDR3 protein: CASTELAGGNTGELFF. For the CDR3, the DNA is TGCGCCAGCACGGAGCTGGCGGGAGGAAACACCGGGGAGCTGTTTTTT.

V and J are TRBV7-9 and TRBJ1-2, with D possibly being TRBD1 (6 bases). Deletions cut 5 bases from V and 2 bases from J, with 9 bases between. Germline assignment: CDR1 SEHNR and CDR2 FQNEAQ (reference sequence). The CDR3 extends over 13 amino acids. This CDR3 reads CASSGQLNYGYTF. The DNA for the CDR3 is TGTGCCAGCAGCGGACAGTTGAACTATGGCTACACCTTC.